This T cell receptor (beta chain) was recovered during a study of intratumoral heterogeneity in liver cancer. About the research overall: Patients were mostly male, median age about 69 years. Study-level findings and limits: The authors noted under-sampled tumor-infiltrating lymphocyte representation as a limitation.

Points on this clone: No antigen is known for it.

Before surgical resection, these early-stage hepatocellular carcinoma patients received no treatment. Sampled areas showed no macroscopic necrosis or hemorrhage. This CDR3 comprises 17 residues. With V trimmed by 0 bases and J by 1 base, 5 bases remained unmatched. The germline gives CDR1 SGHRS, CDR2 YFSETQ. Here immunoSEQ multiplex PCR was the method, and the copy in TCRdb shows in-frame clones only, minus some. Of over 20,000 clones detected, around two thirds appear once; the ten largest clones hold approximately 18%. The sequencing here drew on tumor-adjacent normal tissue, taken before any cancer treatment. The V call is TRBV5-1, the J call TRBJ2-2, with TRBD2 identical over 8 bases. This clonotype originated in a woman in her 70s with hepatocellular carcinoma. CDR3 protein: CASSLATSAWNTGELFF. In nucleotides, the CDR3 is TGCGCCAGCAGCTTGGCGACTAGCGCTTGGAACACCGGGGAGCTGTTTTTT.